This T cell receptor beta chain appears in the sequencing data of a study of blood T cells in healthy people across ages (dated by TCRdb to the mid-2010s). For the wider study: Template switching captured roughly one uniquely barcoded TCR beta cDNA molecule per two T cells in model experiments. Age-related changes in TCR beta repertoire diversity were measured in the study by deep sequencing normalized with unique cDNA molecular identifiers. Four age groups were formed from the donors: young (average roughly 16 years), middle-aged (less than 40), aged (under 70) and long-lived (around 82). To avoid experimental bias, donors of different ages were randomly spread across the sequencing lanes. Using the same blood draw, the study looked at two additional independent replicas of 1 million unique cDNA reads for two donors, one aged 18 to 30 and the other aged 80 or older. Results and caveats for the whole study, not just this receptor: Because profiling used bulk unsorted PBMCs, naive and antigen-experienced compartments could not be compared conclusively. Compared with the aged group, the long-lived group had more naive CD4+ T cells, fewer expanded clones and increased TCR diversity, suggesting age selection. Because donor CMV infection status was unknown, age-related changes in expanded clonotypes were potentially confounded. Observed TCR beta diversity correlated strongly with the percentage of naive T cells measured by flow cytometry. Estimates of total diversity from one million sequenced T cells were regarded as lower bounds and underestimates. As age increased, observed TCR beta diversity per million T cells dropped in a roughly linear way, and a significant reduction was already evident by age about 40.

Donors were roughly 40 systemically healthy Caucasian individuals from Russia aged about 6 to 100 years. Each donor gave ten milliliters of peripheral blood, drawn into EDTA-treated Vacutainer tubes. Ficoll-Paque density-gradient centrifugation was used to isolate PBMCs, with at least 7 million per sample. Total RNA was extracted from PBMCs with Trizol reagent, with at least 5.5 micrograms obtained per sample. For every donor, an aliquot of PBMCs went through flow cytometry to measure the percentages of naive CD45RAhigh/CD27high T cells. Comments on this clonotype: Its antigen is not yet known. No clone much larger than this one lies a single base away; base qualities are absent.

Reading from cysteine to phenylalanine, the CDR3 counts 11 amino acids. This entry keeps only the CDR3 DNA: 33 bases, framed from base 1. Relative to germline, V is 8 bases shorter and J is 4 bases shorter, with 9 bases between their ends. From a lookup of the germline V gene (reference sequence), CDR1 and CDR2 are MNHEY and SMNVEV. The library was made by 5' RACE. TCRdb records Illumina HiSeq 2500 as the sequencer. A second PCR of about 6 to 12 cycles was performed with a sample-barcoded 5' primer and a J-beta primer mix. Each TCR beta cDNA molecule received a unique molecular identifier from a template-switch 5' adaptor carrying 12 random nucleotides. At least 2.5 million CDR3-containing paired-end reads were obtained from each sample. The Mint cDNA synthesis kit, primed by a TRBC-specific oligonucleotide, was used to synthesize first-strand cDNA from all RNA. After uracil-DNA glycosylase treatment, a first 18-cycle PCR used universal primers M1SS and BC2_uni_R on all cDNA. Under the source paper's analysis protocol: For normalization, 1 million high-quality reads, each with a distinct molecular identifier, were randomly selected from each sample. Instead of being binned into consensus sequences, reads with shared molecular identifiers were discarded. MiTCR, run with a Q25 quality threshold and the strictest error-elimination algorithm, handled CDR3 identification, clonotype clustering and error correction. A nonparametric unseen species model with Euler transformation was used to estimate a lower bound on total TCR beta diversity. TCRdb ran its own pipeline on the public reads, namely fastp trimming at Q25 and MiXCR clone calling, and kept in-frame beta chains. Rows merge per CDR3 protein into single entries with the most common DNA and genes. In this record, the V and J calls reflect TCRdb's handling and not the investigators' own analysis. The sample data list roughly 1,500,000 distinct CDR3 sequences, and 34% of these were observed just once. The ten largest clones capture around 11% of the sample.

The sequencing input was blood. The origin of this receptor is a woman aged 30 to 39 in good health. The chain employs TRBV27 and TRBJ2-7; the D gene is possibly TRBD1 or TRBD2, with 5 bases matching each. CDR3 protein: CASGGRYEQYF. The DNA is TGTGCCAGCGGGGGACGTTACGAGCAGTACTTC.